Below are 21 T cell receptor beta chains sequenced from a single sample in a study of T cell repertoires in cytomegalovirus infection. TCRdb fed the reads into MiXCR, producing one record per CDR3 protein. The sample includes fewer than 1,000,000 distinct CDR3 sequences, less than 35% of them seen just once. Their target antigens are unknown. Source: cultured CD8+ T cells from PBMCs, taken from culture after CMV antigen stimulation. These receptors all come from a human donor in good health (CMV status not recorded). Some clones in this sample may be carry-over from other donors' samples.

J is TRBJ2-3 and V is TRBV27; TRBD2 matches 9 bases. The CDR3 has 16 residues. Trimming at V came to 4 bases and at J to 2 bases, leaving 7 bases not matched to a gene. From germline, CDR1 is MNHEY and CDR2 SMNVEV (reference sequence). CDR3 in amino acids: CASSSLAGAFTDTQYF. CDR3 DNA sequence: TGTGCCAGCAGTTCTTTAGCGGGGGCCTTCACAGATACGCAGTATTTT.

The genes are TRBV2 and TRBJ2-7, with a weak D call TRBD1 (6 bases). This CDR3 comprises 15 residues. Germline-derived CDR1 and CDR2 are SNHLY and FYNNEI. V lost 1 base to trimming and J lost 2 bases, with 12 bases between them. The CDR3 here is CASSEDQDSPYEQYV. In DNA form, the CDR3 reads TGTGCCAGCAGTGAAGACCAGGACAGCCCCTACGAGCAGTACGTC.

V and J are TRBV7-9 and TRBJ1-6, with D possibly TRBD1 on 6 matching bases. Germline V gene sequence: CDR1 SEHNR, CDR2 FQNEAQ (reference sequence). The CDR3 sequence is 13 residues long. Trimming shortened V by 4 bases and J by 7 bases, and 8 bases separated the two germline ends. CDR3 coding DNA: TGTGCCAGCAGCTCCCAGGGGAATTCACCCCTCCACTTT. Its protein is CASSSQGNSPLHF.

This clonotype has just a few counts. Sequence at one end of the junction differs from germline and may be a read error. The rearrangement links TRBV4-1 to TRBJ1-6; D uncertain. The CDR3 is made up of 15 amino acids. The germline gives CDR1 MGHRA, CDR2 YSYEKL. The CDR3 sequence: CASSQEKGIYSPLHF. In DNA, the CDR3 is TGCGCCAGCAGTCAAGAGAAAGGGATTTATTCACCCCTCCACTTT.

V usage is TRBV29-1 and J usage is TRBJ2-6; no reliable D call. V was trimmed by 0 bases and J by 0 bases, leaving 15 bases between them. Looked up from germline, CDR1 is SQVTM and CDR2 is ANQGSEA. This CDR3 has 18 amino acids. In DNA form, the CDR3 reads TGCAGCGTTGAAGATTATCAGGCGTCGAACTCTGGGGCCAACGTCCTGACTTTC. Translating gives CSVEDYQASNSGANVLTF.

The V call is TRBV15, the J call TRBJ2-7; TRBD1 matches 8 bases. CDR1 is LNHNV, CDR2 YYDKDF, per germline (reference sequence). With V trimmed by 5 bases and J by 1 base, 7 bases remained unmatched. The CDR3 loop spans 15 amino acids. The CDR3 nucleotides are TGTGCCACCAGCGAGAGGACAGGGCCGTCCTACGAGCAGTACGTC. Protein product: CATSERTGPSYEQYV.

This clonotype was counted ten times or more. V usage is TRBV7-2 and J usage is TRBJ2-2, with D uncertain. Trimming took off 3 bases at V and 6 bases at J, with 17 bases between the two ends. The V gene's germline CDR1 is SGHTA and CDR2 FQGNSA. CDR3 length equals 16 residues. The CDR3 sequence: CASSFRPNIASGELFF. DNA for the CDR3: TGTGCCAGCAGCTTTCGACCGAATATTGCTTCCGGGGAGCTGTTTTTT. The full variable domain, with the rest looked up from reference TRBV7-2 and TRBJ2-2, is GAGVSQSPSNKVTEKGKDVELRCDPISGHTALYWYRQSLGQGLEFLIYFQGNSAPDKSGLPSDRFSAERTGGSVSTLTIQRTQQEDSAVYLCASSFRPNIASGELFFGEGSRLTVL.

This clonotype turned up a few times. The DNA of the CDR3 is TGTGCCAGCAGCTCCACCTTAGGGCCCTCTGGAAACACCATATATTTT. Translating gives CASSSTLGPSGNTIYF. J is TRBJ1-3 and V is TRBV7-6; D is unresolved. The CDR3 loop spans 16 amino acids. The V end was cut by 4 bases, the J end by 0 bases, with 13 bases between. Germline CDR1 reads SGHVS; CDR2 reads FNYEAQ. Full variable domain (missing parts from reference TRBV7-6 and TRBJ1-3): GAGVSQSPRYKVTKRGQDVALRCDPISGHVSLYWYRQALGQGPEFLTYFNYEAQQDKSGLPNDRFSAERPEGSISTLTIQRTEQRDSAMYRCASSSTLGPSGNTIYFGEGSWLTVV.

V and J are TRBV6-1 and TRBJ2-5; D is unclear. Germline CDR1 is MNHNS and CDR2 is SASEGT. The ends were cut back, 0 bases at V and 0 bases at J, with 5 bases in the middle. There are 14 residues in the CDR3. CDR3 residues: CASSEAGDQETQYF. The CDR3, as DNA: TGTGCCAGCAGTGAAGCTGGCGACCAAGAGACCCAGTACTTC.

The V gene is TRBV9, the J gene TRBJ2-2; tentative D call: TRBD2 (6 bases). Germline V gene data show CDR1 as SGDLS and CDR2 as YYNGEE. The CDR3 sequence is 16 residues long. The germline V and J ends were trimmed by 0 bases and 4 bases, with 13 bases remaining between them. The CDR3 region is CASSVGGGSGTGELFF. Here the CDR3 DNA reads TGTGCCAGCAGCGTAGGGGGAGGCTCGGGCACCGGGGAGCTGTTTTTT. The whole variable domain, remainder taken from reference TRBV9 and TRBJ2-2, is DSGVTQTPKHLITATGQRVTLRCSPRSGDLSVYWYQQSLDQGLQFLIQYYNGEERAKGNILERFSAQQFPDLHSELNLSSLELGDSALYFCASSVGGGSGTGELFFGEGSRLTVL.

CDR3 bases: TGTGCCACCAGAGACTACTATGGCTACACCTTC. Protein: CATRDYYGYTF. This chain uses TRBV15 with TRBJ1-2; no reliable D call. Germline V lookup: CDR1 LNHNV, CDR2 YYDKDF (reference sequence). This CDR3 spans 11 amino acids. The ends were cut back, 6 bases at V and 3 bases at J, with 5 bases in the middle. Variable domain in full (rest from reference TRBV15 and TRBJ1-2): DAMVIQNPRYQVTQFGKPVTLSCSQTLNHNVMYWYQQKSSQAPKLLFHYYDKDFNNEADTPDNFQSRRPNTSFCFLDIRSPGLGDTAMYLCATRDYYGYTFGSGTRLTVV.

Turning to this clonotype: This sequence may be a read error, since a much larger clone differs from it by one base. V is TRBV7-6 and J is TRBJ2-5, with TRBD1 as a possible D gene (8 bases). The length of the CDR3 is 16 residues. Germline CDR1 and CDR2: SGHVS and FNYEAQ. CDR3 nucleotide sequence: TGTGCCAGCAGCAGACGGGAGGACAGGGAGCAAGAGACCCAGCACTTC. Translating gives CASSRREDREQETQHF.

The J gene is TRBJ1-1, the V gene TRBV6-5; D unclear. The CDR3 runs 13 residues. V dropped 6 bases and J dropped 0 bases, with 8 bases sitting between them. Germline V lookup: CDR1 MNHEY, CDR2 SVGAGI. DNA of the CDR3: TGTGCCAGCAGCATACAAGTGAACACTGAAGCTTTCTTT. This gives the protein CASSIQVNTEAFF.

The chain couples TRBV7-9 to TRBJ1-2; D is uncertain. V was pared by 4 bases and J by 4 bases, with 19 bases between. This CDR3 region has 16 residues. CDR1 is SEHNR and CDR2 is FQNEAQ in the germline V gene (reference sequence). The CDR3 nucleotides read TGTGCCAGCAGCTCCACCCTCCTCTGGGTAGTCTATGGCTACACCTTC. As protein: CASSSTLLWVVYGYTF.

J is TRBJ2-7 and V is TRBV2; TRBD1 agrees at 8 bases. Germline V gene lookup returns CDR1 SNHLY and CDR2 FYNNEI. This CDR3 has 15 amino acids. V dropped 0 bases and J dropped 3; count of bases not matched to a gene: 4. The CDR3 reads CASSEATDRVYEQYF. The CDR3 coding sequence is TGTGCCAGCAGTGAAGCCACGGACAGGGTCTACGAGCAGTACTTC.

Ten or more counts support this clonotype. The genes are TRBV4-1 and TRBJ1-2; D unresolved. This CDR3 comprises 16 residues. V lost 1 base and J 4 bases, leaving 16 bases between the germline ends. Per germline, CDR1 MGHRA and CDR2 YSYEKL. The CDR3 spells CASSQVAGSQTYGYTF. As DNA, the CDR3 is TGCGCCAGCAGCCAAGTCGCGGGTAGCCAAACCTATGGCTACACCTTC.

This clonotype appeared once. The junction departs from germline at one end; a sequencing error may be responsible. The rearrangement links TRBV12-3 or TRBV12-4 to TRBJ1-6, with a tentative D call TRBD1 (5 bases). The CDR3 totals 16 residues. The chain's CDR3 is CANSSPDSSYNSPLHF. The CDR3 DNA reads as TGTGCCAACAGTTCCCCAGACAGCTCCTATAATTCACCCCTCCACTTT.

This clonotype showed up many times. This chain uses TRBV7-8 with TRBJ1-6; D is unclear. Germline CDR1 is SGHVS and CDR2 is FQNEAQ. The CDR3 totals 15 residues. Between the trimmed V and J ends, which lost 1 base and 8 bases, there was a span of 12 bases. The CDR3 DNA is TGTGCCAGCAGCTTAGAAGTCGACGATTATTCACCCCTCCACTTT. This gives the protein CASSLEVDDYSPLHF.

J is TRBJ1-1 and V is TRBV7-4; TRBD1 agrees at 8 bases. Unmatched junction bases numbered 8, after V lost 5 bases and J lost 3 bases. The germline V gene encodes CDR1 SGHVT and CDR2 SQSDAQ. The CDR3 sequence is 15 residues long. CDR3 sequence: CASSEGQAPYTEAFF. In DNA, the CDR3 is TGTGCCAGCAGCGAGGGACAGGCCCCTTACACTGAAGCTTTCTTT.

This clonotype occurred a few times. The rearrangement links TRBV19 to TRBJ2-1; D gene unclear. The V end was cut by 1 base, the J end by 4 bases, with 14 bases between. CDR1 is LNHDA and CDR2 is SQIVND in the germline V gene (reference sequence). This CDR3 comprises 16 residues. The CDR3 here is CASSIGSSFGYNEQFF. CDR3 in DNA: TGTGCCAGTAGTATAGGAAGTTCGTTTGGTTACAATGAGCAGTTCTTC.

This clonotype was counted a few times. The chain employs TRBV2 and TRBJ2-7; D is possibly TRBD1 or TRBD2 (5 bases each). This CDR3 comprises 15 residues. CDR1 is SNHLY, CDR2 FYNNEI, per germline. The V and J ends lost 1 base and 2 bases respectively, with 12 bases between them. CDR3 bases: TGTGCCAGCAGTGAAGGTGGGACCCAGCCCTACGAGCAGTACTTC. Its protein product is CASSEGGTQPYEQYF. Filled out from reference TRBV2 and TRBJ2-7, the complete variable domain reads EPEVTQTPSHQVTQMGQEVILRCVPISNHLYFYWYRQILGQKVEFLVSFYNNEISEKSEIFDDQFSVERPDGSNFTLKIRSTKLEDSAMYFCASSEGGTQPYEQYFGPGTRLTVT.